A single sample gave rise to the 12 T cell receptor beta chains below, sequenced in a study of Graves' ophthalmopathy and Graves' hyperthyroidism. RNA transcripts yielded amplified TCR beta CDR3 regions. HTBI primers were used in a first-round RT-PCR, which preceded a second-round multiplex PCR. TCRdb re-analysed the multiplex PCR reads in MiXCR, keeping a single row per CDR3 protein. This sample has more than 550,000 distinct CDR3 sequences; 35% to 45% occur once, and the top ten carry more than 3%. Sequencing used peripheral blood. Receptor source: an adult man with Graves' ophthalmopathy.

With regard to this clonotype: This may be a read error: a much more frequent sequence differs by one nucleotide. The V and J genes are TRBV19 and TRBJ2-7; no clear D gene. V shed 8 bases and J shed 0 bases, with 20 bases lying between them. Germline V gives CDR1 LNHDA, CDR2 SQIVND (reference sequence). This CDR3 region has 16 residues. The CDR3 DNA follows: TGTGCCAGTCGAGCATGGGGTCCACCCTCCTCCTACGAGCAGTACTTC. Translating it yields CASRAWGPPSSYEQYF.

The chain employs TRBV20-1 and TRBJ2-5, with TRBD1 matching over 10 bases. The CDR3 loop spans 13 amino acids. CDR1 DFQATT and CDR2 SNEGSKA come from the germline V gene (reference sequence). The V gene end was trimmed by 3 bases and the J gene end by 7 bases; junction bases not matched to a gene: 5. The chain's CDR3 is CSASSRQGATQYF. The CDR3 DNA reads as TGCAGTGCTAGTTCCCGACAGGGGGCGACCCAGTACTTC.

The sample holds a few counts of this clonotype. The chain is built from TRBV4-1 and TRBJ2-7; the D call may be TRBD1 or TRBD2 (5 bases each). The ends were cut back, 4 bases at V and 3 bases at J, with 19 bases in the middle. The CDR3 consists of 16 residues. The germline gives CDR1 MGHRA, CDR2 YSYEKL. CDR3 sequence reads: CASSLSGASRNYEQYF. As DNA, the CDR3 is TGCGCCAGCAGCCTCTCCGGGGCCTCCCGCAACTACGAGCAGTACTTC.

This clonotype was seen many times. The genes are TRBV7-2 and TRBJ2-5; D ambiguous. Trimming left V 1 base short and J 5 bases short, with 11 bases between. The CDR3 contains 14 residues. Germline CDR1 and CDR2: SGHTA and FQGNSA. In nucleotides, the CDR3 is TGTGCCAGCAGCTTAGGCGGCCTGCGGGAGACCCAGTACTTC. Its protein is CASSLGGLRETQYF.

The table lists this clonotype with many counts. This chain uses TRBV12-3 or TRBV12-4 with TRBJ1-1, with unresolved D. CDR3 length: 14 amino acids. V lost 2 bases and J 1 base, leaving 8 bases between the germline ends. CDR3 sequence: CASSLNFENTEAFF. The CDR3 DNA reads TGTGCCAGCAGTTTAAATTTTGAGAACACTGAAGCTTTCTTT.

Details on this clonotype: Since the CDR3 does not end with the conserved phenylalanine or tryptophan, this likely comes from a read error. CDR3 in DNA: TGTGCCAGCAGTGAATATTTCGACCTGTACCAGGAGACCCAGTACTCC. This codes for CASSEYFDLYQETQYS. The chain recombines TRBV25-1 with TRBJ2-5; D gene uncertain. The CDR3 length is 16 residues. Germline values: CDR1 MGHDK, CDR2 SYGVNS.

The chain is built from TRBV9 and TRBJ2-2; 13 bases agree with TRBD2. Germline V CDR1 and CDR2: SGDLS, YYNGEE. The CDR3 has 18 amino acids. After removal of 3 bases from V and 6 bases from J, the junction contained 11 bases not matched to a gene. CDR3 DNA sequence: TGTGCCAGCAGCGGATCTGGGGGACTAGCGGGATTTGCCGGGGAGCTGTTTTTT. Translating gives CASSGSGGLAGFAGELFF.

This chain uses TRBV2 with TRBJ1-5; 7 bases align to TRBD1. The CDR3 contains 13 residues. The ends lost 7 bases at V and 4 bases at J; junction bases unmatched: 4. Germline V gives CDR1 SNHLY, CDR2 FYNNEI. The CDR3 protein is CASNRGLNQPQHF. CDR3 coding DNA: TGTGCCAGCAATAGGGGGCTTAATCAGCCCCAGCATTTT.

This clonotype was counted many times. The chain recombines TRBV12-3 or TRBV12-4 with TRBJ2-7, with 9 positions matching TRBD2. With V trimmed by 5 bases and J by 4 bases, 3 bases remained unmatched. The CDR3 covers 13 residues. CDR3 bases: TGTGCCAGCAGTGATAGCGGGGGTTACGAGCAGTACTTC. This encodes CASSDSGGYEQYF.

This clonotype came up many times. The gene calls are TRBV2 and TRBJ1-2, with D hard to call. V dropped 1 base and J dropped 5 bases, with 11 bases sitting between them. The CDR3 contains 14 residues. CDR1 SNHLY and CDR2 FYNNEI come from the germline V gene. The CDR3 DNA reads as TGTGCCAGCAGTGAAGTAACGGGAGTGTATGGCTACACCTTC. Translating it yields CASSEVTGVYGYTF.

As DNA, the CDR3 is TGTGCCAGCAGCTTAGGGGTCACGTTGAACACTGAAGCTTTCTTT. Translated: CASSLGVTLNTEAFF. The rearrangement links TRBV7-9 to TRBJ1-1; D unclear. Germline CDR1 and CDR2: SEHNR and FQNEAQ (reference sequence). The ends were cut back, 1 base at V and 0 bases at J, with 9 bases in the middle. The CDR3 length is 15 residues.

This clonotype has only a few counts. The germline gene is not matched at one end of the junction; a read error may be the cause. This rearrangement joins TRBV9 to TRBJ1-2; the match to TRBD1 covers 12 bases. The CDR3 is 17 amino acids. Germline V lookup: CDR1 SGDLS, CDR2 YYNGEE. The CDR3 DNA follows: TGCGCCAGCAGCCAAGATGGGACAGGGGGCTCGCGCTATGGCTACACCTTC. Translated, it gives CASSQDGTGGSRYGYTF.